This TCR beta chain originates from a study of glioma-infiltrating T cells. Study background: WHO grade II oligodendrogliomas or astrocytomas, plus non-recurrent WHO grade IV glioblastomas, were sampled. Whole-study results and caveats: A blood CDR3 motif signature was depleted in highly divergent patients.

Trimming pared 2 bases from V and 1 base from J, leaving 5 bases between. CDR3 length: 12 amino acids. Germline V CDR1 and CDR2: DFQATT, SNEGSKA (reference sequence). This clonotype showed up many times. Antigen unknown. TCR alpha and beta CDR3 regions were amplified from RNA using iRepertoire nested multiplex PCR. TCRdb ran MiXCR on the multiplex PCR reads and lists one entry per CDR3 protein. This table holds 400,000 or so distinct CDR3 sequences, about two fifths found once. The receptor's source is a human donor with low-grade glioma or glioblastoma, undergoing nonglioma brain surgery, or in good health (not recorded which). The chain employs TRBV20-1 and TRBJ1-2; D is ambiguous. The sample comprised glioma tissue, nonneoplastic brain tissue, or PBMCs (not recorded which). The CDR3 DNA sequence: TGCAGTGCTAGAAACAATAACTATGGCTACACCTTC. Translation gives CSARNNNYGYTF.